These 13 T cell receptor beta chains came from one sample sequenced in a study of immune cell composition in non-small cell lung cancer. Assay used: immunoSEQ multiplex PCR; TCRdb lists only in-frame clones, some missing. The sample has approximately 9,800 clones; around 62% are singletons. Material for sequencing was lung tumor tissue. The receptors were sampled from a human donor with non-small cell lung cancer.

The rearrangement links TRBV5-4 to TRBJ1-1; 9 nucleotides agree with TRBD1. Germline loops: CDR1 SGHNT, CDR2 YYREEE (reference sequence). The CDR3 runs 14 residues. V shed 6 bases, J shed 5 bases, and the junction held 8 bases outside the gene matches. This chain's CDR3 is CASNNRDRETEAFF. CDR3 sequence (DNA): TGTGCCAGCAACAACCGGGACAGGGAAACTGAAGCTTTCTTT.

This sequence joins TRBV7-2 and TRBJ2-3; D is perhaps TRBD2 (7 bases). The V end was cut by 0 bases, the J end by 6 bases, with 13 bases between. The length of the CDR3 is 15 residues. The V gene's germline CDR1 is SGHTA and CDR2 FQGNSA. The CDR3 reads CASSLAGGGLDTQYF. The CDR3 region has the DNA TGTGCCAGCAGCTTAGCGGGCGGGGGCCTGGATACGCAGTATTTT.

V is TRBV25-1 and J is TRBJ2-7; TRBD1 agrees at 8 bases. V shed 10 bases and J 0 bases; nucleotides not matched to a gene: 14. Germline V CDR1 and CDR2: MGHDK, SYGVNS. The CDR3 runs 16 residues. As DNA, the CDR3 is TGTGCCACCAGAGGTCATAGGACAGGGATCTCCTACGAGCAGTACTTC. Translating gives CATRGHRTGISYEQYF.

This chain connects TRBV4-1 to TRBJ2-1; TRBD1 or TRBD2 may be the D gene (5 bases each). Germline CDR1 is MGHRA and CDR2 is YSYEKL. The germline V and J ends were trimmed by 6 bases and 5 bases, with 20 bases remaining between them. The CDR3 has 16 residues. CDR3 in DNA: TGCGCCAGCAGTCACGCCACAGGACTGAGAAACAATGAGCAGTTCTTC. Protein product: CASSHATGLRNNEQFF.

The gene calls are TRBV6-1 and TRBJ2-2, with a weak D call TRBD1 (6 bases). The V gene lost 1 base and the J gene lost 1 base, with 13 bases spanning the gap. This CDR3 is built from 17 residues. Looked up from germline, CDR1 is MNHNS and CDR2 is SASEGT. The CDR3, as DNA: TGTGCCAGCAGTGAAGTAGGGGCAGGGGTGAACACCGGGGAGCTGTTTTTT. This codes for CASSEVGAGVNTGELFF.

This clone was counted once. The chain links TRBV7-9 to TRBJ2-7, with D possibly TRBD1 on 6 matching bases. CDR1 and CDR2 (germline): SEHNR, FQNEAQ (reference sequence). Trimming stripped 5 bases from V and 3 bases from J, with 17 bases between. The CDR3 has 15 residues. The CDR3 loop reads CASSRGQLGVYEQYF. In nucleotides, the CDR3 is TGTGCCAGCAGCCGCGGACAGCTGGGGGTCTACGAGCAGTACTTC.

This clone turned up a few times. Other DNA sequences in the same sample also yield this CDR3. V and J are TRBV5-6 and TRBJ1-1; unclear D gene. The CDR3 is made up of 14 amino acids. The V end was cut by 0 bases, the J end by 3 bases, with 9 bases between. Germline values: CDR1 SGHDT, CDR2 YYEEEE. The CDR3 region is CASSLDSYYTEAFF. The CDR3 DNA reads TGTGCCAGCAGCTTGGACAGCTACTACACTGAAGCTTTCTTT.

By sample fraction, this clone is medium-sized. V usage is TRBV30 and J usage is TRBJ1-1; a weak D match, TRBD1 (6 bases). Germline CDR1 and CDR2: GTSNPN and SVGIG (reference sequence). The CDR3 loop spans 15 amino acids. Trimming took 0 bases from V and 1 from J, leaving 12 bases between them. The chain's CDR3 is CAWSVNRGRNTEAFF. The CDR3 coding sequence is TGTGCCTGGAGTGTTAATCGGGGGCGGAACACTGAAGCTTTCTTT.

This clone was recorded a few times. The chain has TRBV28 and TRBJ1-2; no firm D call. The V end lost 8 bases, the J end lost 3 bases, and 7 bases lay between the germline ends. Looked up from germline, CDR1 is MDHEN and CDR2 is SYDVKM. The CDR3 spans 11 residues. CDR3 amino acids: CASSYYYGYTF. The CDR3 DNA is TGTGCCAGCTCTTACTACTATGGCTACACCTTC.

This clone appeared a few times. This CDR3 reads CASSYSKGNQPQHF. CDR3 DNA sequence: TGTGCCAGCAGTTACTCGAAGGGGAACCAGCCCCAGCATTTT. The J gene is TRBJ1-5, the V gene TRBV6-5; a possible D gene is TRBD1 (5 bases). V shed 0 bases and J shed 7 bases, with 10 bases lying between them. The CDR3 has 14 residues. CDR1 is MNHEY and CDR2 is SVGAGI in the germline V gene.

CDR3 nucleotides: TGTGCCAGCTCACCTGGACAGGGGTACTATGGCTACACCTTC. The encoded protein is CASSPGQGYYGYTF. V and J are TRBV18 and TRBJ1-2, with 9 bases that match TRBD1. Germline CDR1 KGHSH, CDR2 LQKENI. The CDR3 sequence is 14 residues long. V shed 3 bases and J 3 bases; nucleotides not matched to a gene: 2.

The V gene is TRBV21-1, the J gene TRBJ1-1. TRBV21-1 is noted as a pseudogene. This CDR3 spans 15 amino acids. The DNA for the CDR3 is TGTGCCAGCAGCAAAGAGTGGGGAAGGACCACTGAAGCTTTCTTT. Protein sequence: CASSKEWGRTTEAFF.

The chain carries TRBV5-6 and TRBJ2-7; D may be TRBD1 (7 bases). Deletions cut 6 bases from V and 4 bases from J, with 11 bases between. The CDR3 consists of 12 residues. Germline assignment: CDR1 SGHDT and CDR2 YYEEEE. The CDR3 here is CASNQGGYEQYF. CDR3 sequence (DNA): TGTGCCAGCAACCAGGGGGGTTACGAGCAGTACTTC.